There are many counts of the clone carrying this T cell receptor (beta chain). Antigen specificity is unknown. The CDR3 end is not reached by the read, which stops 3 residues before it; the germline J gene fills it in. Repertoires were generated with immunoSEQ multiplex PCR, while TCRdb's copy carries only in-frame clones and drops some. The specimen gives more than 20,000 clones without singletons; the ten biggest hold roughly 22%. This CDR3 comprises 13 residues. Looked up from germline, CDR1 is GTSNPN and CDR2 is SVGIG (reference sequence). The V end was cut by 0 bases, the J end by 3 bases, with 8 bases between. This entry is derived from a study of T cell clonality in common variable immunodeficiency. Points from the study as a whole: Fewer deletions and N-nucleotide insertions were reportedly seen in common variable immunodeficiency TCR beta sequences.

The V gene is TRBV30, the J gene TRBJ1-1; D not certain. Material for sequencing was peripheral blood mononuclear cells. The receptor was isolated from a human donor with common variable immunodeficiency. CDR3 in amino acids: CAWSVQGYTEAFF. CDR3 DNA, as far as it was read: TGTGCCTGGAGTGTACAAGGCTACACTGAA.